This entry lists 28 T cell receptor beta chains sequenced from one sample in a study of CD8 T cells in ankylosing spondylitis. General study points: A TCR beta motif of eight or nine highly homologous variants seemed to mark ankylosing spondylitis blood.

TCRdb re-derived calls from the 5' RACE reads in MiXCR, one entry per CDR3 protein. The sample comprises more than 600,000 distinct CDR3 sequences, around 20% of which are singletons, and 15% to 20% rests with the top ten. No antigen is known for these receptors. The sequenced sample consisted of blood, either unsorted or a sorted T cell fraction (not recorded which). These receptors all come from a male donor with ankylosing spondylitis.

V gene TRBV2 combines with J gene TRBJ2-1, with 8 nucleotides matching TRBD1. V gave up 8 bases and J gave up 5 bases; unmatched junction bases: 8. This CDR3 contains 14 residues. CDR1 SNHLY and CDR2 FYNNEI come from the germline V gene. CDR3 sequence reads: CASRTGSPHNEQFF. CDR3 in DNA: TGTGCCAGCCGGACAGGGTCCCCACACAATGAGCAGTTCTTC. Complete variable domain (other parts from reference TRBV2 and TRBJ2-1): EPEVTQTPSHQVTQMGQEVILRCVPISNHLYFYWYRQILGQKVEFLVSFYNNEISEKSEIFDDQFSVERPDGSNFTLKIRSTKLEDSAMYFCASRTGSPHNEQFFGPGTRLTVL.

V and J are TRBV20-1 and TRBJ2-2, with 9 positions matching TRBD2. Unmatched junction bases numbered 7, after V lost 3 bases and J lost 2 bases. The CDR3 loop spans 16 amino acids. The germline gives CDR1 DFQATT, CDR2 SNEGSKA (reference sequence). CDR3 sequence: CSARTSGTANTGELFF. The CDR3 DNA follows: TGCAGTGCTAGGACTAGCGGAACGGCCAACACCGGGGAGCTGTTTTTT.

V and J are TRBV6-2 or TRBV6-3 and TRBJ2-2; D is unresolved. This CDR3 contains 15 residues. The ends were cut back, 0 bases at V and 6 bases at J, with 11 bases in the middle. Germline V CDR1 and CDR2: MNHEY, SVGEGT. CDR3 DNA sequence: TGTGCCAGCAGTTACTCTTCGACTGCGGCCGGGGAGCTGTTTTTT. This encodes CASSYSSTAAGELFF.

There are many counts of this clonotype. J is TRBJ1-1 and V is TRBV12-3 or TRBV12-4, with no clear D. Trimming shortened V by 5 bases and J by 1 base, and 11 bases separated the two germline ends. This CDR3 has 14 residues. CDR3 sequence (DNA): TGTGCCAGCAGTGCCCCTCAGACGAACACTGAAGCTTTCTTT. It translates to CASSAPQTNTEAFF.

This clonotype turned up a few times. V usage is TRBV6-1 and J usage is TRBJ2-7; TRBD2 agrees at 7 bases. CDR1 and CDR2 (germline): MNHNS, SASEGT. The CDR3 length is 14 residues. The junction had 9 bases not matched to a gene; V was cut back by 7 bases and J by 3 bases. In DNA form, the CDR3 reads TGTGCCAGCAAGCGGGACTCCCTACTCTACGAGCAGTACTTC. Protein product: CASKRDSLLYEQYF.

The chain links TRBV12-3 or TRBV12-4 to TRBJ1-1; D is undetermined. The CDR3 is 16 amino acids. With 6 bases removed from V and 10 bases from J, the gap between germline ends came to 27 bases. The CDR3 nucleotides are TGTGCCAGCAGCCGAGACCCTGGTGTGGCCTCGGACGTAGCTTTCTTT. Translated, it gives CASSRDPGVASDVAFF.

This chain joins TRBV5-1 and TRBJ2-7, with D hard to call. The CDR3 totals 14 residues. Germline-derived CDR1 and CDR2 are SGHRS and YFSETQ. V lost 2 bases to trimming and J lost 6 bases, with 15 bases between them. CDR3 protein: CASSFRPVSGEQYF. The CDR3 coding sequence is TGCGCCAGCAGCTTTCGTCCGGTCTCCGGCGAGCAGTACTTC. The full variable domain, rest sourced from reference TRBV5-1 and TRBJ2-7, is KAGVTQTPRYLIKTRGQQVTLSCSPISGHRSVSWYQQTPGQGLQFLFEYFSETQRNKGNFPGRFSGRQFSNSRSEMNVSTLELGDSALYLCASSFRPVSGEQYFGPGTRLTVT.

The V gene is TRBV7-2, the J gene TRBJ2-5; TRBD2 matches 11 bases. This CDR3 has 17 amino acids. After removal of 3 bases from V and 5 bases from J, the junction contained 11 bases not matched to a gene. CDR1 and CDR2 from the germline V gene are SGHTA and FQGNSA. The CDR3 here is CASSLGLADLLGETQYF. CDR3 coding DNA: TGTGCCAGCAGCTTGGGACTAGCGGACCTCCTAGGGGAGACCCAGTACTTC.

This clonotype was found a few times. The chain joins TRBV11-2 to TRBJ1-2; a possible D gene is TRBD1 (5 bases). The CDR3 totals 15 residues. In germline, CDR1 is SGHAT, CDR2 FQNNGV. Trimming cost V 1 base and J 2 bases, with 11 bases left between them. The CDR3 bases are TGTGCCAGCAGCTTAGGTACAGGCGGAAACTATGGCTACACCTTC. Protein: CASSLGTGGNYGYTF.

This clonotype appeared many times. This chain uses TRBV9 with TRBJ2-7, with 9 bases aligning to TRBD2. Germline CDR1 SGDLS, CDR2 YYNGEE. Losses at the gene ends were 0 bases for V and 6 bases for J; bases not matched to a gene: 7. The CDR3 is made up of 15 amino acids. The CDR3 here is CASSVDAGLAREQYF. The CDR3 nucleotides are TGTGCCAGCAGCGTAGATGCTGGACTAGCGCGCGAGCAGTACTTC.

J is TRBJ1-1 and V is TRBV14; tentative D call: TRBD1 (6 bases). CDR1 is SGHDN, CDR2 FVKESK, per germline. V was pared by 2 bases and J by 4 bases, with 14 bases between. The CDR3 contains 15 residues. CDR3 residues: CASSQLAGVSTEAFF. In nucleotides, the CDR3 is TGTGCCAGCAGCCAATTAGCAGGGGTCTCCACTGAAGCTTTCTTT. Full variable domain (remainder filled in from reference TRBV14 and TRBJ1-1): EAGVTQFPSHSVIEKGQTVTLRCDPISGHDNLYWYRRVMGKEIKFLLHFVKESKQDESGMPNNRFLAERTGGTYSTLKVQPAELEDSGVYFCASSQLAGVSTEAFFGQGTRLTVV.

This clonotype was seen a few times. The chain recombines TRBV6-1 with TRBJ1-3; 7 bases align to TRBD1. This CDR3 spans 16 amino acids. Germline V gives CDR1 MNHNS, CDR2 SASEGT. V lost 5 bases and J lost 1; bases outside the gene matches: 8. The CDR3 DNA is TGTGCCAGCAGTAAGCCTCCAGGGGGGTCTGGAAACACCATATATTTT. It encodes CASSKPPGGSGNTIYF.

This clonotype was observed a handful of times. This chain uses TRBV25-1 with TRBJ2-7; TRBD2 matches 7 bases. With V trimmed by 6 bases and J by 4 bases, 9 bases remained unmatched. Germline V gene data show CDR1 as MGHDK and CDR2 as SYGVNS. CDR3 length: 14 residues. CDR3 nucleotide sequence: TGTGCCAGCAGCGCTGGATCGGGACTATACGAGCAGTACTTC. Amino acids: CASSAGSGLYEQYF.

The table lists this clonotype with a few counts. The chain employs TRBV7-9 and TRBJ1-2, with TRBD1 identical over 8 bases. Germline V gene sequence: CDR1 SEHNR, CDR2 FQNEAQ (reference sequence). This CDR3 comprises 14 residues. Losses at the gene ends were 1 base for V and 6 bases for J; bases not matched to a gene: 4. The CDR3 nucleotides are TGTGCCAGCAGCTTAGACCAGGGGGCCCATGGCTACACCTTC. This codes for CASSLDQGAHGYTF.

This clonotype was counted a few times. V and J are TRBV4-1 and TRBJ2-1; D is ambiguous. CDR1 and CDR2 from the germline V gene are MGHRA and YSYEKL. The ends were cut back, 0 bases at V and 5 bases at J, with 8 bases in the middle. The length of the CDR3 is 14 residues. CDR3 sequence (DNA): TGCGCCAGCAGCCAAGAGACACGGAACAATGAGCAGTTCTTC. Amino acids: CASSQETRNNEQFF.

This clonotype was seen only once. The chain has TRBV7-2 and TRBJ2-3, with 12 positions matching TRBD2. Germline V gives CDR1 SGHTA, CDR2 FQGNSA. J gave up 4 bases and V 5 bases, and 10 bases lay outside the gene matches. CDR3 length: 17 residues. CDR3 coding DNA: TGTGCCAGCAGCCTCCGGGGACTAGCGGGTGTTGCAGATACGCAGTATTTT. Its protein is CASSLRGLAGVADTQYF.

There are a few counts of this clonotype. The chain combines TRBV10-3 with TRBJ2-2; 9 bases line up with TRBD1. This CDR3 region has 15 residues. CDR1 ENHRY and CDR2 SYGVKD come from the germline V gene. V was pared by 6 bases and J by 4 bases, with 6 bases of the junction left unmatched. The CDR3 DNA is TGTGCCATCAGCACCGGACAGGGGACCACCGGGGAGCTGTTTTTT. Amino acids: CAISTGQGTTGELFF.

The J gene is TRBJ2-5, the V gene TRBV15; no definite D call. This CDR3 spans 15 amino acids. V gave up 0 bases and J gave up 0 bases, with 8 bases separating them. The V gene's germline CDR1 is LNHNV and CDR2 YYDKDF (reference sequence). CDR3 sequence (DNA): TGTGCCACCAGCAGAGATCGAGAAAACCAAGAGACCCAGTACTTC. Its translation: CATSRDRENQETQYF.

CDR3 sequence reads: CASSQEVISGNTIYF. The CDR3 DNA follows: TGCGCCAGCAGCCAAGAAGTGATCTCTGGAAACACCATATATTTT. The chain links TRBV4-1 to TRBJ1-3; D remains ambiguous. Germline assignment: CDR1 MGHRA and CDR2 YSYEKL. The V and J ends lost 0 bases and 0 bases respectively, with 6 bases between them. The CDR3 totals 15 residues.

This clonotype was seen a few times. The chain employs TRBV9 and TRBJ1-3; 7 positions match TRBD1. The CDR3 is 16 residues long. V was pared by 4 bases and J by 9 bases, with 16 bases of the junction left unmatched. Germline loops: CDR1 SGDLS, CDR2 YYNGEE. This chain's CDR3 is CASSPHYDREVGTIYF. CDR3 DNA sequence: TGTGCCAGCAGCCCCCATTACGACAGGGAGGTGGGCACCATATATTTT.

The sample holds a few counts of this clonotype. The chain has TRBV12-3 or TRBV12-4 and TRBJ1-2; D might be TRBD1 (5 bases). V lost 7 bases and J lost 5, with 17 bases in between. The CDR3 totals 14 residues. Written as DNA, the CDR3 is TGTGCCAGCACTCCCGGAGCCGGGGGGTATGGCTACACCTTC. This codes for CASTPGAGGYGYTF.

This clonotype was counted only a few times. This chain uses TRBV27 with TRBJ2-7; D not certain. CDR1 is MNHEY, CDR2 SMNVEV, per germline (reference sequence). The CDR3 totals 12 residues. Deletions cut 4 bases from V and 9 bases from J, with 13 bases between. The CDR3 region is CASSSPLGSQYF. CDR3 DNA sequence: TGTGCCAGCAGTTCCCCCCTTGGTTCGCAGTACTTC.

This rearrangement joins TRBV5-1 to TRBJ2-3; D possibly corresponds to TRBD1 (6 bases). CDR1 is SGHRS, CDR2 YFSETQ, per germline. Deletions cut 3 bases from V and 6 bases from J, with 14 bases between. The CDR3 runs 14 residues. The CDR3 sequence is CASSSRGTRDTQYF. CDR3 DNA sequence: TGCGCCAGCAGCTCCAGGGGAACGAGGGATACGCAGTATTTT.

This clonotype was detected many times. The chain links TRBV20-1 to TRBJ2-7, with TRBD2 matching 10 bases. The germline V gene has CDR1 DFQATT and CDR2 SNEGSKA (reference sequence). With 5 bases clipped from V and 3 bases from J, the junction kept 7 bases outside the gene matches. CDR3 size: 14 residues. CDR3 region: CSAHLAGANYEQYF. The CDR3 nucleotides are TGCAGTGCTCACCTAGCGGGGGCGAACTACGAGCAGTACTTC.

This clonotype has a handful of counts. The chain combines TRBV30 with TRBJ1-3; a possible D gene is TRBD1 (6 bases). Germline V gene lookup returns CDR1 GTSNPN and CDR2 SVGIG (reference sequence). The germline V and J ends were trimmed by 8 bases and 0 bases, with 17 bases remaining between them. The CDR3 extends over 15 amino acids. The CDR3 nucleotides are TGTGCCGGGGGGGGCGTTGGGGGCTCTGGAAACACCATATATTTT. Translated: CAGGGVGGSGNTIYF.

The V and J genes are TRBV3-1 and TRBJ2-7; possibly TRBD1 for D (5 bases). The V gene's germline CDR1 is LGHDT and CDR2 YNNKEL (reference sequence). V was pared by 3 bases and J by 2 bases, with 8 bases between. This CDR3 contains 13 residues. Here the CDR3 DNA reads TGTGCCAGCAGCCAGGTCAGGGCCTACGAGCAGTACTTC. Amino acids: CASSQVRAYEQYF.

V is TRBV20-1 and J is TRBJ1-5; D gene unclear. V gave up 6 bases and J gave up 0 bases, with 15 bases separating them. Germline-derived CDR1 and CDR2 are DFQATT and SNEGSKA (reference sequence). The CDR3 length is 15 residues. CDR3 coding DNA: TGCAGTGCCACCGCGAAGGACGTTAGCAATCAGCCCCAGCATTTT. It encodes CSATAKDVSNQPQHF.

This clonotype was counted many times. The chain is built from TRBV12-3 or TRBV12-4 and TRBJ2-3; D tentatively fits TRBD1 or TRBD2 (6 bases each). Trimming removed 0 bases from V and 5 bases from J, with 12 bases in between. The CDR3 consists of 15 residues. The chain's CDR3 is CASSLARGGGDTQYF. The CDR3 DNA sequence: TGTGCCAGCAGTTTAGCGAGAGGGGGAGGAGATACGCAGTATTTT.